The 21 T cell receptor beta chains below were found in one sample sequenced in a study of cytomegalovirus exposure and HLA in healthy donors. The repertoire was sequenced with immunoSEQ multiplex PCR; TCRdb's copy has only in-frame clones and lacks some. The data hold fewer than 150,000 clones, with 88% observed a single time. Sequencing was done on a sample of PBMCs. The receptor set was obtained from a man in his thirties or forties in good health and CMV-seronegative.

The rearrangement links TRBV5-1 to TRBJ2-5; D possibly corresponds to TRBD2 (13 bases). The CDR3 runs 22 residues. Germline V gene sequence: CDR1 SGHRS, CDR2 YFSETQ. Trimming stripped 3 bases from V and 7 bases from J, with 40 bases between. The CDR3 protein is CASSSGTGGPTSGRAFGRTQYF. The CDR3 DNA is TGCGCCAGCAGCTCAGGGACAGGGGGCCCCACTAGCGGGAGGGCCTTCGGGCGGACCCAGTACTTC.

CDR3 coding DNA: TGTGCCACCAGCTCCCAAGCGGGAGGCGCAGATACGCAGTATTTT. Residues: CATSSQAGGADTQYF. The chain couples TRBV15 to TRBJ2-3; 9 nucleotides line up with TRBD2. Germline V gives CDR1 LNHNV, CDR2 YYDKDF (reference sequence). This CDR3 has 15 amino acids. V lost 5 bases and J lost 4; bases outside the gene matches: 7.

V is TRBV4-3 and J is TRBJ1-5; D not resolved. Trimming took 1 base from V and 8 from J, leaving 15 bases between them. The germline V gene has CDR1 LGHNA and CDR2 YSLEER. The CDR3 is 15 residues long. For the CDR3, the DNA is TGCGCCAGCAGCCAAGGACTTGGAAATGAAGAGCCCCAGCATTTT. It encodes CASSQGLGNEEPQHF.

The chain links TRBV10-2 to TRBJ2-7; D uncertain. V gave up 3 bases and J gave up 2 bases, with 20 bases separating them. Germline CDR1 and CDR2: WSHSY and SAAADI. The CDR3 has 17 residues. DNA for the CDR3: TGCGCCAGCAGTGACCATCTTGGTACAGTCATCCCCTACGAGCAGTACTTC. Amino acid sequence: CASSDHLGTVIPYEQYF.

The V call is TRBV14, the J call TRBJ1-2, with a tentative D call TRBD1 (6 bases). Trimming removed 5 bases at V and 8 bases at J, with 15 bases between. Germline V gene data show CDR1 as SGHDN and CDR2 as FVKESK. The CDR3 is 13 amino acids. The CDR3 loop is CASSTTGFVGYTF. The CDR3 DNA follows: TGTGCCAGCAGCACTACAGGGTTCGTAGGCTACACCTTC.

This chain's CDR3 is CASCLRGPPDQPQHF. CDR3 nucleotide sequence: TGTGCCAGTTGCCTAAGGGGCCCACCGGATCAGCCCCAGCATTTT. The chain joins TRBV19 to TRBJ1-5; D is perhaps TRBD1 (5 bases). Trimming took 8 bases from V and 5 from J, leaving 19 bases between them. This CDR3 region has 15 residues. CDR1 is LNHDA, CDR2 SQIVND, per germline (reference sequence).

The J gene is TRBJ1-5, the V gene TRBV5-1; TRBD1 might be the D (5 bases). The CDR3 is 15 residues long. Trimming stripped 0 bases from V and 4 bases from J, with 11 bases between. Germline V gene data show CDR1 as SGHRS and CDR2 as YFSETQ. The CDR3 spells CASSLEGSPNQPQHF. CDR3 bases: TGCGCCAGCAGCTTGGAGGGGTCACCTAATCAGCCCCAGCATTTT.

The chain has TRBV27 and TRBJ2-7; tentative D call: TRBD2 (6 bases). The CDR3 contains 14 residues. V lost 6 bases, J lost 3 bases, and 15 bases lay in between. Germline V gene sequence: CDR1 MNHEY, CDR2 SMNVEV (reference sequence). In DNA form, the CDR3 reads TGTGCCAGCAGAAATCGACTAGTGGGCTACGAGCAGTACTTC. Translated, it gives CASRNRLVGYEQYF.

The V and J genes are TRBV2 and TRBJ1-2; 9 bases are shared with TRBD1. The germline V gene has CDR1 SNHLY and CDR2 FYNNEI. V dropped 5 bases and J dropped 4; count of bases not matched to a gene: 14. This CDR3 spans 17 amino acids. The CDR3 spells CASSSRTGDIFVYGYTF. For the CDR3, the DNA is TGTGCCAGCAGTTCCCGGACAGGGGACATTTTTGTCTATGGCTACACCTTC.

V usage is TRBV5-1 and J usage is TRBJ1-1, with no clear D. This CDR3 has 14 amino acids. Trimming removed 6 bases at V and 2 bases at J, with 14 bases between. In germline, CDR1 is SGHRS, CDR2 YFSETQ. The CDR3 DNA follows: TGCGCCAGCACTCTATTAGAGGGAAACACTGAAGCTTTCTTT. Its translation: CASTLLEGNTEAFF.

The chain joins TRBV11-2 to TRBJ2-1; 11 bases line up with TRBD2. The CDR3 contains 17 residues. The germline V gene has CDR1 SGHAT and CDR2 FQNNGV. V lost 1 base to trimming and J lost 3 bases; unmatched junction nucleotides: 5. The CDR3 loop reads CASSLGTSGSFYNEQFF. CDR3 bases: TGTGCCAGCAGCTTAGGAACTAGCGGGAGTTTCTACAATGAGCAGTTCTTC.

The chain combines TRBV6-6 with TRBJ2-7; no definite D call. Germline CDR1 and CDR2: MNHNY and SVGAGI (reference sequence). The CDR3 length is 14 residues. Trimming cost V 4 bases and J 0 bases, with 10 bases left between them. The CDR3 DNA is TGTGCCAGCAGTTTCCTCTCGAGCTCCTACGAGCAGTACTTC. Protein: CASSFLSSSYEQYF.

V usage is TRBV7-9 and J usage is TRBJ1-5; D is uncertain. This CDR3 is built from 16 residues. V was cut by 1 base and J by 4 bases, with 14 bases left in between. CDR1 and CDR2 (germline): SEHNR, FQNEAQ (reference sequence). The DNA for the CDR3 is TGTGCCAGCAGCTTAGGTTATGGGCAGTTAAATCAGCCCCAGCATTTT. Its protein product is CASSLGYGQLNQPQHF.

The chain uses TRBV9 and TRBJ2-1; D may be TRBD2 (6 bases). V was clipped by 0 bases and J by 7 bases, with 20 bases between them. Per germline, CDR1 SGDLS and CDR2 YYNGEE. The CDR3 has 17 residues. DNA for the CDR3: TGTGCCAGCAGCGTAGCCTTTGTGGGGGGAGGTCAGAATGAGCAGTTCTTC. Protein sequence: CASSVAFVGGGQNEQFF. The full variable domain, in which reference TRBV9 and TRBJ2-1 provide the parts outside the CDR3, is DSGVTQTPKHLITATGQRVTLRCSPRSGDLSVYWYQQSLDQGLQFLIQYYNGEERAKGNILERFSAQQFPDLHSELNLSSLELGDSALYFCASSVAFVGGGQNEQFFGPGTRLTVL.

The rearrangement uses TRBV5-4 and TRBJ2-5; a weak D match, TRBD2 (6 bases). Trimming removed 4 bases from V and 5 bases from J, with 15 bases in between. Germline CDR1 SGHNT, CDR2 YYREEE (reference sequence). The CDR3 has 14 amino acids. CDR3 amino acids: CASSHRAEGETQYF. As DNA, the CDR3 is TGTGCCAGCAGCCACCGGGCGGAGGGGGAGACCCAGTACTTC.

The V and J genes are TRBV5-1 and TRBJ2-5; 12 nucleotides line up with TRBD2. V was pared by 1 base and J by 0 bases, with 4 bases of the junction left unmatched. The germline V gene has CDR1 SGHRS and CDR2 YFSETQ. There are 17 residues in the CDR3. CDR3: CASSLWLAGGYQETQYF. CDR3 coding DNA: TGCGCCAGCAGCTTGTGGCTAGCGGGGGGGTACCAAGAGACCCAGTACTTC.

This rearrangement joins TRBV6-1 to TRBJ1-1; 9 bases align to TRBD1. Germline V gene data show CDR1 as MNHNS and CDR2 as SASEGT. CDR3 length equals 14 residues. The ends lost 7 bases at V and 6 bases at J; junction bases unmatched: 9. Here the CDR3 reads CASKYGQGTPEAFF. DNA for the CDR3: TGTGCCAGCAAGTACGGACAGGGGACCCCTGAAGCTTTCTTT.

In this sample, this clone turned up once. The chain carries TRBV7-8 and TRBJ2-7, with 8 bases matching TRBD1. With V trimmed by 2 bases and J by 4 bases, 1 base remained unmatched. The length of the CDR3 is 13 residues. Looked up from germline, CDR1 is SGHVS and CDR2 is FQNEAQ. The CDR3 here is CASSLQGAYEQYF. Here the CDR3 DNA reads TGTGCCAGCAGCTTACAGGGGGCATACGAGCAGTACTTC.

The chain joins TRBV2 to TRBJ2-1, with 10 bases that match TRBD2. The CDR3 has 17 amino acids. The germline CDR1 and CDR2 sequences are SNHLY and FYNNEI. Unmatched junction bases numbered 16, after V lost 10 bases and J lost 4 bases. This CDR3 is CATSQETLAGAYNEQFF. CDR3 in DNA: TGTGCCACCTCCCAAGAGACCCTAGCGGGAGCGTACAATGAGCAGTTCTTC.

This chain joins TRBV7-9 and TRBJ2-2; no clear D gene. V was trimmed by 4 bases and J by 6 bases, leaving 18 bases between them. The germline V gene has CDR1 SEHNR and CDR2 FQNEAQ (reference sequence). The CDR3 contains 16 residues. In DNA form, the CDR3 reads TGTGCCAGCAGCTCATCCGTCTCGAATCCGGCCGGGGAGCTGTTTTTT. This sequence encodes CASSSSVSNPAGELFF.

The V gene is TRBV25-1, the J gene TRBJ2-5; the match to TRBD1 covers 8 bases. This CDR3 comprises 14 residues. V shed 3 bases and J 5 bases; nucleotides not matched to a gene: 5. Germline loops: CDR1 MGHDK, CDR2 SYGVNS. CDR3 sequence: CASSDPRGQETQYF. The CDR3 DNA reads as TGTGCCAGCAGTGATCCCAGGGGGCAGGAGACCCAGTACTTC.